These 5 T cell receptor beta chains were sequenced from one sample in a study of early T cells in non-severe SARS-CoV-2 infection. TCRdb reprocessed the 5' RACE reads with MiXCR, giving one entry per CDR3 protein. The sample contains 71,000 or so distinct CDR3 sequences, around 13% of which appear only once. Sequenced material: whole blood. The source is an adult who was a healthcare worker with PCR-confirmed SARS-CoV-2 infection or an uninfected control (not recorded which).

In this sample, this clonotype turned up a few times. The chain combines TRBV4-1 with TRBJ1-1; D not resolved. V was clipped by 6 bases and J by 3 bases, with 14 bases between them. The CDR3 contains 14 residues. Germline V lookup: CDR1 MGHRA, CDR2 YSYEKL. Here the CDR3 reads CASRGPLRDTEAFF. The CDR3 DNA reads as TGCGCCAGCAGGGGTCCGTTGAGGGACACTGAAGCTTTCTTT.

This clonotype was observed a handful of times. Compared with germline, one end of the junction differs, possibly owing to a read error. The chain combines TRBV3-1 with TRBJ2-7; 8 bases map to TRBD2. Germline CDR1 LGHDT, CDR2 YNNKEL (reference sequence). The CDR3 is made up of 13 amino acids. As DNA, the CDR3 is TGTGCCAGCAGCCCGCGGGGGAGCGGGGGAAAGGACTTC. Its translation is CASSPRGSGGKDF.

This chain links TRBV7-2 with TRBJ2-3; the match to TRBD2 covers 9 bases. V was clipped by 5 bases and J by 4 bases; unmatched bases: 16. Germline values: CDR1 SGHTA, CDR2 FQGNSA. The CDR3 consists of 18 residues. The chain's CDR3 is CASSLAAGGRRGSDTQYF. The CDR3 DNA sequence: TGTGCCAGCAGCCTGGCGGCGGGGGGGCGTCGTGGGTCAGATACGCAGTATTTT.

The sample holds many counts of this clonotype. The V and J genes are TRBV3-1 and TRBJ2-7, with D possibly matching TRBD2 (6 bases). Germline V lookup: CDR1 LGHDT, CDR2 YNNKEL (reference sequence). Trimming cost V 8 bases and J 2 bases, with 10 bases left between them. The CDR3 loop spans 12 amino acids. CDR3 nucleotides: TGTGCCAGCGGGGGGAGCACCTACGAGCAGTACTTC. This codes for CASGGSTYEQYF.

J is TRBJ2-7 and V is TRBV6-6, with D unresolved. Trimming took off 5 bases at V and 1 base at J, with 15 bases between the two ends. CDR3 size: 15 residues. Germline lookup yields CDR1 MNHNY and CDR2 SVGAGI (reference sequence). The CDR3 spells CASSGNSLGSYEQYF. The CDR3 coding sequence is TGTGCCAGCAGTGGAAACAGCCTAGGATCCTACGAGCAGTACTTC.